Below are 7 T cell receptor beta chains sequenced from a single sample in a study of cytomegalovirus exposure and HLA in healthy donors. A multiplex PCR was run with 60 Vbeta primers and 13 Jbeta primers. TCRdb's table, derived via immunoSEQ multiplex PCR, lists solely in-frame clones and lacks some. The sample includes some 150,000 clones, about 60% seen only once; the top ten take under 7.5%. Material for sequencing was PBMCs. Receptors were obtained from a woman aged 60-70 years in good health and CMV-seropositive.

The genes are TRBV4-1 and TRBJ1-2; a possible D gene is TRBD1 (5 bases). V lost 4 bases, J lost 14 bases, and 20 bases lay in between. Germline CDR1 and CDR2: MGHRA and YSYEKL. The CDR3 consists of 13 residues. The CDR3 region has the DNA TGCGCCAGCAGCCGGGCCGGGACTCCACCTCAGACCTTC. Encoded protein: CASSRAGTPPQTF.

This clone was recorded a few times. The gene calls are TRBV27 and TRBJ2-1; unclear D gene. Germline lookup yields CDR1 MNHEY and CDR2 SMNVEV (reference sequence). V was cut by 2 bases and J by 0 bases, with 8 bases left in between. The CDR3 has 15 amino acids. CDR3 protein: CASSLAPSSYNEQFF. The CDR3 DNA reads TGTGCCAGCAGTTTAGCCCCCAGCTCCTACAATGAGCAGTTCTTC.

This chain connects TRBV30 to TRBJ2-7; D gene uncertain. Germline CDR1 reads GTSNPN; CDR2 reads SVGIG (reference sequence). V dropped 3 bases and J dropped 0 bases, with 9 bases sitting between them. The CDR3 runs to 13 residues. The CDR3 sequence: CAWREDTSYEQYF. In DNA form, the CDR3 reads TGTGCCTGGAGGGAAGACACCTCCTACGAGCAGTACTTC. The variable domain in full, with the rest retrieved from reference TRBV30 and TRBJ2-7, is SQTIHQWPATLVQPVGSPLSLECTVEGTSNPNLYWYRQAAGRGLQLLFYSVGIGQISSEVPQNLSASRPQDRQFILSSKKLLLSDSGFYLCAWREDTSYEQYFGPGTRLTVT.

The rearrangement joins TRBV4-3 to TRBJ2-3; 8 bases align to TRBD2. The CDR3 totals 16 residues. Trimming removed 3 bases from V and 2 bases from J; junction bases left unmatched: 7. The germline V gene has CDR1 LGHNA and CDR2 YSLEER. The CDR3 sequence: CASSQNLAGLTDTQYF. The CDR3 DNA is TGCGCCAGCAGCCAGAATTTAGCGGGACTCACAGATACGCAGTATTTT.

The CDR3 loop is CASSLTSGTDTQYF. The CDR3 DNA sequence: TGTGCCAGCAGCTTAACTAGCGGCACAGATACGCAGTATTTT. The genes are TRBV7-2 and TRBJ2-3; 7 positions agree with TRBD2. The CDR3 has 14 amino acids. The J segment lost 1 base and the V segment lost 2 bases, leaving 0 bases of the junction unmatched. Per germline, CDR1 SGHTA and CDR2 FQGNSA.

The gene calls are TRBV5-1 and TRBJ2-2; TRBD2 aligns across 9 bases. The CDR3 is 14 residues long. Germline CDR1 SGHRS, CDR2 YFSETQ. The ends lost 5 bases at V and 7 bases at J; junction bases unmatched: 6. DNA of the CDR3: TGCGCCAGCAGTGATCTAGCGGGACACGGGGAGCTGTTTTTT. It translates to CASSDLAGHGELFF.

This clone was seen a handful of times. The chain employs TRBV7-6 and TRBJ1-5; D possibly corresponds to TRBD1 (6 bases). Germline loops: CDR1 SGHVS, CDR2 FNYEAQ. Between the trimmed V and J ends, which lost 1 base and 7 bases, there was a span of 14 bases. This CDR3 has 15 amino acids. The CDR3 sequence is CASSLESGQQQPQHF. CDR3 coding DNA: TGTGCCAGCAGCTTAGAAAGTGGACAGCAACAGCCCCAGCATTTT.